The T cell receptor (beta chain) under discussion was sequenced for a study of T cells in Graves' hyperthyroidism and ophthalmopathy. Whole-study findings and limits: Blood also carried most thyroid clonotypes expanded above 0.001.

Trimming left V 4 bases short and J 2 bases short, with 12 bases between. Germline CDR1 is SGHNT and CDR2 is YYREEE (reference sequence). There are 14 residues in the CDR3. There were TCR beta CDR3 regions amplified from RNA transcripts. HTBI primers were the set used in a first-round RT-PCR of the TCR CDR3. One entry per CDR3 protein results from TCRdb running MiXCR on the multiplex PCR reads. The repertoire holds over 500,000 distinct CDR3 sequences, with about 15% as singletons. Details on this clonotype: Its specificity is not known.

The chain combines TRBV5-4 with TRBJ2-5, with D unclear. Input material: blood. This clonotype was obtained from a woman in her late teens or twenties with Graves' ophthalmopathy. CDR3: CASSILSGQETQYF. CDR3 coding DNA: TGTGCCAGCAGCATCTTGTCCGGTCAAGAGACCCAGTACTTC.